This T cell receptor beta chain comes out of a study of identifying expanded T cells in peripheral blood. No infections or other immune events were documented during collection. Study-wide results and caveats: Over approximately two and four weeks, about 15 and 19 clones changed, versus roughly 1.2 between replicates. Roughly two-week clone count variance significantly increased as total template count grew.

Clones were sequenced by immunoSEQ multiplex PCR, and TCRdb holds only the in-frame ones, with some missing. The sample lists about 110,000 clones, approximately 90% occurring once. Regarding this clone: The antigen remains unidentified.

The clonotype originates from a person aged 18 to 75 in good health. The sample consisted of blood.

The CDR3 spells CASSETRLVGYTF. DNA for the CDR3: TGTGCCAGCAGTGAAACTCGGTTGGTTGGCTACACCTTC. The chain couples TRBV2 to TRBJ1-2; D gene unclear. This CDR3 spans 13 amino acids. Germline CDR1 and CDR2: SNHLY and FYNNEI. V lost 2 bases and J 7 bases, leaving 11 bases between the germline ends.